This T cell receptor beta chain was sequenced in a study of CD8+ T cells in alopecia areata. Study-level information: A regimen of oral tofacitinib, 5 to 10 mg twice daily, was given to treated patients. The drug, tofacitinib, lasted 6 to 18 months, followed by 6 months off drug.

After isolation, RNA underwent reverse transcription to generate cDNA as the sequencing template. The repertoire was sequenced with immunoSEQ multiplex PCR; TCRdb's copy has only in-frame clones and lacks some. The table lists some 170,000 clones, around 50% of them singletons, with about 15% in the top ten. This clone was counted between two and nine times. Sequenced material: CD4+ T cells sorted from blood, taken at week 0. This clonotype was obtained from a human donor with alopecia areata.

The CDR3 here is CASSSELSEKLFF. CDR3 coding DNA: TGTGCCAGCAGCTCTGAATTAAGCGAAAAACTGTTTTTT. The chain carries TRBV5-5 and TRBJ1-4; no firm D call. Trimming removed 3 bases at V and 8 bases at J, with 11 bases between. The CDR3 sequence is 13 residues long. Germline CDR1 SGHKS, CDR2 YYEKEE (reference sequence).